This entry describes one T cell receptor (beta chain). Its matching antigen is unknown. The germline gives CDR1 SNHLY, CDR2 FYNNEI. The length of the CDR3 is 15 residues. The ends lost 7 bases at V and 6 bases at J; junction bases unmatched: 13. The library targeted TCRbeta and was prepared with unique molecular identifiers. One entry per CDR3 protein, called by TCRdb with MiXCR from the PCR reads. The data show 780,000 or so distinct CDR3 sequences, roughly 15% seen once. The sample belongs to a study of T-cell reconstitution after alpha-beta-depleted transplantation in children. Findings and caveats of the study: Approximately two months post-transplant, alpha-beta T cells reportedly originated from several hundred expanded graft clones. Day-60 TCRbeta diversity that was high in some patients was derived from surviving recipient T cells and thymic progenitors. At the one-year point after transplant, T-cell counts and TCRbeta diversity were found to come mostly from T cells that had been newly produced.

This sequence originates from a male patient younger than 18 who had a stem cell transplant for acute lymphoblastic leukemia, so the T cells may come from the graft donor. The chain has TRBV2 and TRBJ2-7; 9 positions agree with TRBD2. Sequencing used PBMCs, mostly from graft donor cells, obtained 360 days after TCRalphabeta/CD19-depleted stem cell transplant. CDR3 sequence: CASKRLAERLGEQYF. In DNA form, the CDR3 reads TGTGCCAGCAAGAGACTAGCGGAGCGGCTGGGCGAGCAGTACTTC.